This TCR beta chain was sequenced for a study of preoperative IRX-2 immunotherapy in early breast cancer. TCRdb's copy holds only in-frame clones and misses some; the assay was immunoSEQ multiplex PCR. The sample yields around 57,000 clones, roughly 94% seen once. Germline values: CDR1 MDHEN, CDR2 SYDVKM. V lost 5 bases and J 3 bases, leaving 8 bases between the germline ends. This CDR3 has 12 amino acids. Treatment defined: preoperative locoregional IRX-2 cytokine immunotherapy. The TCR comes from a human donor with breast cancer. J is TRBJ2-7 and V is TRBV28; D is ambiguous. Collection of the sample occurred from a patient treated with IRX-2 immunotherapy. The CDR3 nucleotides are TGTGCCAGCAGTCTGGACGGCTACGAGCAGTACTTC. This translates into CASSLDGYEQYF.